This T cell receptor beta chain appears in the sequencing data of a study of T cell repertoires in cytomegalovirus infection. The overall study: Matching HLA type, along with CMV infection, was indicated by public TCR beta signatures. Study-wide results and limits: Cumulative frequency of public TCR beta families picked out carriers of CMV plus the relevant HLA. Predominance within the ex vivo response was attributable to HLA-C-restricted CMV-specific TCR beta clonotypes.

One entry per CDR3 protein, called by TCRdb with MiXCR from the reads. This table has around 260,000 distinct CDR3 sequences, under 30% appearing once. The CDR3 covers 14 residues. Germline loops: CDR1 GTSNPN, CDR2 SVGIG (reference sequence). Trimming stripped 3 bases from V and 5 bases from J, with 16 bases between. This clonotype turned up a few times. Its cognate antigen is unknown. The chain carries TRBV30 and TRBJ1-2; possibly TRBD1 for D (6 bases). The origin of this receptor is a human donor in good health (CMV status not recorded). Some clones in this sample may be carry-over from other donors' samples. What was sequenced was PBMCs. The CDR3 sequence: CAWRRTGQGYGYTF. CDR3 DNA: TGTGCCTGGAGGAGAACAGGGCAAGGGTATGGCTACACCTTC.